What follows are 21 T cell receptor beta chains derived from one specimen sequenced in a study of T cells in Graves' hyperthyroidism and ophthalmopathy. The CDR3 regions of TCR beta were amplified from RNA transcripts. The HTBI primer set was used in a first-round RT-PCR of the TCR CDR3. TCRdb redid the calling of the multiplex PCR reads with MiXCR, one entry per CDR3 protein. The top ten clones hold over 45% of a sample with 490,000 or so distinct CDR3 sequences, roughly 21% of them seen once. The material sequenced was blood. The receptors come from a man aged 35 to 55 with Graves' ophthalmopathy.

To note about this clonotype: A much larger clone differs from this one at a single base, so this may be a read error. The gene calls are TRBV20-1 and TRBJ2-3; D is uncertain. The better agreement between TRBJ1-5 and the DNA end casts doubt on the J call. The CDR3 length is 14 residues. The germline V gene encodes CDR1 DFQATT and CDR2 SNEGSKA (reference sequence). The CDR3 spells CSARDGRTMDTQHF. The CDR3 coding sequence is TGCAGTGCTAGAGATGGGCGAACTATGGATACGCAGCATTTT.

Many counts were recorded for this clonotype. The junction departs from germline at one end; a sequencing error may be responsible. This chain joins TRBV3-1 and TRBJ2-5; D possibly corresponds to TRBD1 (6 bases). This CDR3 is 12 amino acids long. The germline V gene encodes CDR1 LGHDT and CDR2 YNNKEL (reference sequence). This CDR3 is CASSQDDRTQSF. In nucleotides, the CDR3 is TGTGCCAGCAGCCAAGACGACAGGACCCAGTCTTTC.

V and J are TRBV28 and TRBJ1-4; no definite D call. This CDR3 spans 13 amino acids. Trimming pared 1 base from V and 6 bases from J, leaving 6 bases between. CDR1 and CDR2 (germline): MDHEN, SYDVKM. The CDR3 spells CASSLSHDEKLFF. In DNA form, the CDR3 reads TGTGCCAGCAGTTTATCTCACGATGAAAAACTGTTTTTT.

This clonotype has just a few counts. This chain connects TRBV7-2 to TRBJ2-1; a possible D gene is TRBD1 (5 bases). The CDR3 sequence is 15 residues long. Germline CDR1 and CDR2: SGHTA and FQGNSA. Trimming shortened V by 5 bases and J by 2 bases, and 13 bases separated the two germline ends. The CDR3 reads CASSLSPGTYNEQFF. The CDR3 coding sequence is TGTGCCAGCAGCCTAAGCCCAGGGACCTACAATGAGCAGTTCTTC.

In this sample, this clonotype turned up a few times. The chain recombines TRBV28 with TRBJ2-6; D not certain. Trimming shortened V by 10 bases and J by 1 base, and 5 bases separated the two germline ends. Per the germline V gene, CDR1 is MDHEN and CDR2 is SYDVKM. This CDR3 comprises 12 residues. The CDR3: CAIQSGANVLTF. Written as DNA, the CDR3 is TGTGCCATCCAGTCTGGGGCCAACGTCCTGACTTTC.

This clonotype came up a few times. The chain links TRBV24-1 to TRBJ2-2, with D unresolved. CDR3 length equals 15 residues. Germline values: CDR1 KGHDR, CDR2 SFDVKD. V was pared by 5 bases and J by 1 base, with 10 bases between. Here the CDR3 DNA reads TGTGCCACCAGTGGGGCAGGTGTGAACACCGGGGAGCTGTTTTTT. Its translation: CATSGAGVNTGELFF.

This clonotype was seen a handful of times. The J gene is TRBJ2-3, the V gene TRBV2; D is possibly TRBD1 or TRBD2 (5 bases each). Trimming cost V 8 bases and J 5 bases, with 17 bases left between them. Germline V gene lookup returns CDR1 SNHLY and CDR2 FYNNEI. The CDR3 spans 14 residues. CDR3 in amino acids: CASSGGLPQDTQYF. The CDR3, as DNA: TGTGCCAGCTCTGGGGGATTACCTCAAGATACGCAGTATTTT.

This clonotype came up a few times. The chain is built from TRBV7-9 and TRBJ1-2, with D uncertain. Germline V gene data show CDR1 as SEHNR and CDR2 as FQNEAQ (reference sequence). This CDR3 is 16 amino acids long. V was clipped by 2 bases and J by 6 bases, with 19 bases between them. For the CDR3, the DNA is TGTGCCAGCAGCTTACCAAAGACCCCGACTAAGGATGGCTACACCTTC. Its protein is CASSLPKTPTKDGYTF.

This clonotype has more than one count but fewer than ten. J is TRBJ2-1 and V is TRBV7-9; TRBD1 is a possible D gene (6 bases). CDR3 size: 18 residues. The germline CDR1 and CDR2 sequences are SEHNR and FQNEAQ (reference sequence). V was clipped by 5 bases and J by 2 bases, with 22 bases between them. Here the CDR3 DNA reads TGTGCCAGCAGCAGAGGTACAGGGTTACCGGAGGCCTACAATGAGCAGTTCTTC. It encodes CASSRGTGLPEAYNEQFF.

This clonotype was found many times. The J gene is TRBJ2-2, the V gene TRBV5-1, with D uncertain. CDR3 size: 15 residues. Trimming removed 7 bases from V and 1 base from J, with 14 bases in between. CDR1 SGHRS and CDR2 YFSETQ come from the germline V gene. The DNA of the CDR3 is TGCGCCAGCCGCACGTATGATCAGAACACCGGGGAGCTGTTTTTT. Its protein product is CASRTYDQNTGELFF.

The CDR3 DNA is TGTGCCAGCAGTCCCCCCGAGGGTAGTGGCTACACCTTC. Its translation: CASSPPEGSGYTF. This chain links TRBV6-1 with TRBJ1-2; no firm D call. V lost 5 bases and J lost 7, with 14 bases in between. The CDR3 consists of 13 residues. CDR1 is MNHNS, CDR2 SASEGT, per germline.

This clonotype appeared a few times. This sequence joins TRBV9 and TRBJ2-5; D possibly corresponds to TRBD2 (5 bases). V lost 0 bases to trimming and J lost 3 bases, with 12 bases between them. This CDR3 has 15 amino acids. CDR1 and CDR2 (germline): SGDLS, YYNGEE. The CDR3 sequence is CASSVDRGREETQYF. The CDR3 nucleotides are TGTGCCAGCAGCGTAGATCGCGGGCGAGAAGAGACCCAGTACTTC.

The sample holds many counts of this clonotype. CDR3 amino acids: CASRVDNSPLHF. CDR3 in DNA: TGCGCCAGCAGGGTCGACAATTCACCCCTCCACTTT. The rearrangement joins TRBV5-1 to TRBJ1-6, with no clear D. V was cut by 5 bases and J by 7 bases, with 7 bases left in between. The CDR3 has 12 residues. Germline V gene sequence: CDR1 SGHRS, CDR2 YFSETQ.

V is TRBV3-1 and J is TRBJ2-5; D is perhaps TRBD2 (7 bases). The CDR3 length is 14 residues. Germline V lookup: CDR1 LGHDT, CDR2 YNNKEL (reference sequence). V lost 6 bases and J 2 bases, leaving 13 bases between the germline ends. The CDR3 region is CASRGGAGQETQYF. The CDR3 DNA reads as TGTGCCAGCAGGGGGGGGGCCGGTCAAGAGACCCAGTACTTC.

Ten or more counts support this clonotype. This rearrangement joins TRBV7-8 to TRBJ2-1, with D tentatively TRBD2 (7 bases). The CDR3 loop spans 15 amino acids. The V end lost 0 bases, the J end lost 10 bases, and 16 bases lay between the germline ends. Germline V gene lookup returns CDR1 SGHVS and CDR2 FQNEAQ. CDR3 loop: CASSLATGGGFEQFF. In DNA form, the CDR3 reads TGTGCCAGCAGCTTAGCGACGGGGGGCGGGTTCGAGCAGTTCTTC. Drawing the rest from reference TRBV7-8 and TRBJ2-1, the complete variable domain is GAGVSQSPRYKVAKRGQDVALRCDPISGHVSLFWYQQALGQGPEFLTYFQNEAQLDKSGLPSDRFFAERPEGSVSTLKIQRTQQEDSAVYLCASSLATGGGFEQFFGPGTRLTVL.

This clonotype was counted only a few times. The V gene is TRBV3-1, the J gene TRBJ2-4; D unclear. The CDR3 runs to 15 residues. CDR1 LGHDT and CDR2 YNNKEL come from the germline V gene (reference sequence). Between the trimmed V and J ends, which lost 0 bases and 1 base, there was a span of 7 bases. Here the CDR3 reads CASSQDVLAKNIQYF. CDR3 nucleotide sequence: TGTGCCAGCAGCCAAGATGTACTCGCCAAAAACATTCAGTACTTC.

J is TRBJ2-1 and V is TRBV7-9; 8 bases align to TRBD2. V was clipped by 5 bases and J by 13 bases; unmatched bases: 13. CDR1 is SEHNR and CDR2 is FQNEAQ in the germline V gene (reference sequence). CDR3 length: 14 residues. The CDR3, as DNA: TGTGCCAGCAGCCCCGAAAGTGGCGGGAGGACTCAGTTCTTC. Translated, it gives CASSPESGGRTQFF.

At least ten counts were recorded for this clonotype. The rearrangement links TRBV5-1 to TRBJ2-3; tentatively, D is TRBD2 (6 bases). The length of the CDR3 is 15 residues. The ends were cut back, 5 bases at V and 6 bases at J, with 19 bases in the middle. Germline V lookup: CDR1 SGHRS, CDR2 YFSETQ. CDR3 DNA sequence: TGCGCCAGCAGATTTGGGACTCCCACCCGGGATACGCAGTATTTT. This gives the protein CASRFGTPTRDTQYF.

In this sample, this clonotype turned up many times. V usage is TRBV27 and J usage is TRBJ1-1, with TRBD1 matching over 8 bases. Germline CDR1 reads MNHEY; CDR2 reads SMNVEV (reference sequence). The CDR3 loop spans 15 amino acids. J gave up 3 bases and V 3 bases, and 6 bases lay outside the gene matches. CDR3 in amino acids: CASSLYGQGDTEAFF. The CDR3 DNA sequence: TGTGCCAGCAGTTTGTACGGACAGGGTGACACTGAAGCTTTCTTT.

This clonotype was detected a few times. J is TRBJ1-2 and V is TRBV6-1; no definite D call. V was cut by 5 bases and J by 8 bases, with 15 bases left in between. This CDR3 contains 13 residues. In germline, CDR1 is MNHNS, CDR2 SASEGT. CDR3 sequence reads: CASSYAGKVGYTF. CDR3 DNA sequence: TGTGCCAGCAGTTACGCGGGCAAGGTCGGCTACACCTTC.

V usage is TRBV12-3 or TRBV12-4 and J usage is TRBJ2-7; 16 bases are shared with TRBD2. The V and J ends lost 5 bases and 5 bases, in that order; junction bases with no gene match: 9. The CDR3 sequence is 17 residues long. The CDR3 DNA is TGTGCCAGCAGTGGGGAGGGACTAGCGGGGGGGCCGGACGAGCAGTACTTC. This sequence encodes CASSGEGLAGGPDEQYF.